This TCR beta chain was retrieved from a study of blood T cell repertoires in COVID-19. Per the original methods: Nucleated cell number was recorded as an estimate derived from reference gene primer amplification. Assay used: immunoSEQ multiplex PCR; TCRdb lists only in-frame clones, some missing. V and J calls plus clone size are reproduced from that table; the DNA served to infer D and trimming. The table includes 200,000 or so clones, more than 75% detected once. Material for sequencing was PBMCs or T cells enriched from blood (not recorded which). The receptor's source is a woman aged 40 to 55 with acute COVID-19.

The CDR3 DNA sequence: TGTGCCAGCAGTTCTATCCGGACAGGGCCTGACCTCTATGGCTACACCTTC. It is translated as CASSSIRTGPDLYGYTF. V usage is TRBV27 and J usage is TRBJ1-2; 8 bases agree with TRBD1. J was trimmed by 4 bases and V by 4 bases; bases with no gene match: 14. The germline CDR1 and CDR2 sequences are MNHEY and SMNVEV (reference sequence). The CDR3 sequence is 17 residues long.